These T cell receptor beta chains were read from a single sample in a study of blood T cell repertoires in COVID-19. The data were produced by immunoSEQ multiplex PCR, yet TCRdb's version contains in-frame clones alone and is incomplete. The data show some 30,000 clones, with approximately 80% seen just once and about 14% held by the top ten. The specimen was peripheral blood. These TCRs come from a human donor in a cohort sampled during active COVID-19. The CDR3 runs from the conserved cysteine through the conserved F or W. The D gene is left open where the match is weak. Only some rows state a clone size, as once, few, many or a class for expanded clones.

CDR3 protein: CASSPRTRGRRSSPLHF; CDR3 DNA: TGTGCCAGCAGTCCACGGACGAGAGGGCGGAGAAGTTCACCCCTCCACTTT; V gene: TRBV27; J gene: TRBJ1-6; clone size: once; D gene: .
CDR3 protein: CASSPRRGVAFF; CDR3 DNA: TGTGCCAGCAGCCCCCGACGGGGAGTAGCTTTCTTT; V gene: TRBV21-1; J gene: TRBJ1-1; clone size: .; D gene: .
CDR3 protein: CASSYGQGPTYF; CDR3 DNA: TGCGCCAGCAGCTACGGACAGGGGCCAACGTACTTC; V gene: TRBV5-1; J gene: TRBJ2-7; clone size: .; D gene: TRBD1
CDR3 protein: CASSVGDRTYEQYF; CDR3 DNA: TGTGCCAGCAGCGTAGGAGACAGAACGTACGAGCAGTACTTC; V gene: TRBV9; J gene: TRBJ2-7; clone size: .; D gene: .
CDR3 protein: CASSIRTALNTEAFF; CDR3 DNA: TGTGCCAGCAGCATTCGGACAGCTTTGAACACTGAAGCTTTCTTT; V gene: TRBV11-2; J gene: TRBJ1-1; clone size: .; D gene: .
CDR3 protein: CASRMTSSDEQYF; CDR3 DNA: TGTGCCAGCAGGATGACTAGCAGCGACGAGCAGTACTTC; V gene: TRBV11-2; J gene: TRBJ2-7; clone size: .; D gene: TRBD2
CDR3 protein: CASSSGNTEAFF; CDR3 DNA: TGTGCCAGCAGTTCAGGGAACACTGAAGCTTTCTTT; V gene: TRBV6-5; J gene: TRBJ1-1; clone size: once; D gene: .
CDR3 protein: CASSLAQGSGYTF; CDR3 DNA: TGCGCCAGCAGCTTGGCACAGGGTAGTGGCTACACCTTC; V gene: TRBV5-1; J gene: TRBJ1-2; clone size: .; D gene: .
CDR3 protein: CASSLGGGIRETQYF; CDR3 DNA: TGCGCCAGCAGCTTGGGCGGGGGGATCCGAGAGACCCAGTACTTC; V gene: TRBV5-1; J gene: TRBJ2-5; clone size: .; D gene: TRBD2
CDR3 protein: CASRATGNTEAFF; CDR3 DNA: TGTGCCAGCAGGGCTACAGGGAACACTGAAGCTTTCTTT; V gene: TRBV12-3/TRBV12-4; J gene: TRBJ1-1; clone size: .; D gene: .
CDR3 protein: CASSRGQAGTNEKLFF; CDR3 DNA: TGTGCCAGCTCACGGGGACAGGCTGGGACTAATGAAAAACTGTTTTTT; V gene: TRBV18; J gene: TRBJ1-4; clone size: .; D gene: TRBD1
CDR3 protein: CASRTDSNTGELFF; CDR3 DNA: TGCGCCAGCAGGACGGACTCGAACACCGGGGAGCTGTTTTTT; V gene: TRBV10-1; J gene: TRBJ2-2; clone size: .; D gene: .
CDR3 protein: CASSRQARSYGYTF; CDR3 DNA: TGTGCCAGCAGCAGACAGGCCAGGAGCTATGGCTACACCTTC; V gene: TRBV28; J gene: TRBJ1-2; clone size: .; D gene: .
CDR3 protein: CASSSSYITGELFF; CDR3 DNA: TGTGCCAGCAGTTCTAGTTATATCACCGGGGAGCTGTTTTTT; V gene: TRBV6-2/TRBV6-3; J gene: TRBJ2-2; clone size: .; D gene: .
CDR3 protein: CASSPTGSNSPLHF; CDR3 DNA: TGTGCCAGCTCACCGACAGGGTCTAATTCACCCCTCCACTTT; V gene: TRBV18; J gene: TRBJ1-6; clone size: .; D gene: TRBD1
CDR3 protein: CASSLGQGLELFF; CDR3 DNA: TGTGCCAGCAGTTTAGGGCAGGGGTTGGAACTGTTTTTT; V gene: TRBV12-3/TRBV12-4; J gene: TRBJ1-4; clone size: .; D gene: .